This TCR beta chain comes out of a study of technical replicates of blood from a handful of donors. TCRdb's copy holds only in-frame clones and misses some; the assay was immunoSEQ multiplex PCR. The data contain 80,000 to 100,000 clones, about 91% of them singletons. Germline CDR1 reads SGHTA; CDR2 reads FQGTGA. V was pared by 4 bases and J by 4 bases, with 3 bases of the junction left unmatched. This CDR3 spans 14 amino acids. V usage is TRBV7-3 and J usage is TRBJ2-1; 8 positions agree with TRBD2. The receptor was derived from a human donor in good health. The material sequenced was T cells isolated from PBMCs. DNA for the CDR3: TGTGCCAGCAGCTCGGGACTAGGGTACAATGAGCAGTTCTTC. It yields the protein CASSSGLGYNEQFF.